A single T cell receptor (beta chain) is shown here with its context. In this sample, this clonotype turned up many times. Its antigen remains unidentified. This may be a read error: a much more frequent sequence differs by one nucleotide. This sample is drawn from a study of T-cell reconstitution after alpha-beta-depleted transplantation in children (dated by TCRdb to about 2016). For the wider study: T-cell immune reconstitution after TCRalphabeta/CD19-depleted allogeneic hematopoietic cell transplantation in children was quantitatively tracked in the study by means of TCR repertoire profiling. The investigation overall reported the following: In some patients, high TCRbeta diversity at day 60 was attributed to recipient T cells and intrathymic progenitors that had survived conditioning. Apparently early alphabetaT-cell count recovery about two months after transplant reportedly relied on only several hundred rapidly expanded clones derived from non-depleted graft cells. Hyperexpanded clone frequencies declined over subsequent months; after one year, T-cell counts and TCRbeta diversity were mostly attributed to newly produced T cells.

The intended sense of this specimen's treatment or condition label: allogeneic hematopoietic cell transplantation with graft depleted of TCRalphabeta T cells and CD19 B cells. TCRalphabeta/CD19-depleted allogeneic hematopoietic cell grafts were given to the transplant recipients, all of whom were children. Libraries were made using PCR. The listed sequencing device is Illumina HiSeq 2500. TCR library preparation used molecular barcoding, with unique molecular identifiers applied to normalize quantification of the TCRbeta repertoire. The public sequencing data were trimmed at Q25 with fastp and processed into clonotypes with MiXCR by TCRdb, which kept only in-frame beta chains. Here each entry gathers all rows of one CDR3 protein and keeps the most common genes and DNA. Counted in this sample were about 200,000 distinct CDR3 sequences; 6.3% of them appeared once. The ten biggest clones cover roughly 4.8% of the sample.

The clonotype originates from a girl under three years old with combined immunodeficiency, due to receive a stem cell transplant. The sequenced sample was PBMCs, obtained before TCRalphabeta/CD19-depleted stem cell transplant.

The CDR3 corresponds to CASTLADTQYF. In nucleotide form, the sequence is TGTGCCAGCACCTTAGCAGATACGCAGTATTTT. The chain was built from TRBV28 and TRBJ2-3; the D gene identity is not certain. V and J lose 7 bases and 4 bases, and a span of 6 bases separates them. The germline V gene sets CDR1 to MDHEN and CDR2 to SYDVKM. Inclusive of the bounding cysteine and phenylalanine, the CDR3 is 11 residues long. The sequence is cut down to CDR3 DNA, 33 bases in frame from base 1.